This TCR beta chain comes out of a study of cytomegalovirus exposure and HLA in healthy donors. TCRdb's copy holds only in-frame clones and misses some; the assay was immunoSEQ multiplex PCR. The top ten clones hold about 7% of a sample with approximately 190,000 clones, roughly 80% of them seen once. The CDR3 length is 14 residues. With 2 bases removed from V and 7 bases from J, the gap between germline ends came to 15 bases. Germline V lookup: CDR1 SGHRS, CDR2 YFSETQ. This receptor was identified in a man between 18 and 35 years old in good health and CMV-seropositive. The source material was PBMCs. V gene TRBV5-1 combines with J gene TRBJ1-1; weak D call: TRBD1 (5 bases). CDR3 nucleotide sequence: TGCGCCAGCAGCTTCACCACAGGTAGACTTGAAGCTTTCTTT. This encodes CASSFTTGRLEAFF.